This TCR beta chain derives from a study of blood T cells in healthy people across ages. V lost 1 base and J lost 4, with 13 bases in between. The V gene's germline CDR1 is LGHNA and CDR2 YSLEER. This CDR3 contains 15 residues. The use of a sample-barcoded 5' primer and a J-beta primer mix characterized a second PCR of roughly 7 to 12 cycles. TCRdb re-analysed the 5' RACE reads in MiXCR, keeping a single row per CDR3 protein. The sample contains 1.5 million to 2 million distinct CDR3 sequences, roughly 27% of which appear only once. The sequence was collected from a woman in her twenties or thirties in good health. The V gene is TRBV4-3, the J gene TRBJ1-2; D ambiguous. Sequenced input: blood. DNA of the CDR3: TGCGCCAGCAGCCAAGGGACGGGAAGCATCTATGGCTACACCTTC. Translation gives CASSQGTGSIYGYTF.